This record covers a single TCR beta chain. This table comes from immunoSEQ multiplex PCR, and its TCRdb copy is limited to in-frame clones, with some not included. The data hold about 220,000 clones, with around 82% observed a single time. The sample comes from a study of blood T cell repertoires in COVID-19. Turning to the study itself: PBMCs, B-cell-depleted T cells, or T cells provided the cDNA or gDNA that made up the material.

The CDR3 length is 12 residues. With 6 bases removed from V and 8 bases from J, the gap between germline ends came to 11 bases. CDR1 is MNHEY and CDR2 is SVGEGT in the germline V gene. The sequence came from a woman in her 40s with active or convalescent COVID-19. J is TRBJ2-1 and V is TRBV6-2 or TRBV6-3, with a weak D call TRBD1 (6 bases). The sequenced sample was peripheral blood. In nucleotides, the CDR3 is TGTGCCAGCAGCAGGGGTTACGATGAGCAGTTCTTC. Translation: CASSRGYDEQFF.